This TCR beta chain is from a study of control samples from healthy donors and cancer patients. Germline CDR1 is MNHEY and CDR2 is SMNVEV (reference sequence). The ends lost 3 bases at V and 7 bases at J; junction bases unmatched: 13. This CDR3 has 16 amino acids. The table came from immunoSEQ multiplex PCR; TCRdb's copy has only in-frame clones and leaves some out. The sample includes tens of thousands of clones, around four fifths of them seen just once. The sample consisted of PBMCs. This rearrangement joins TRBV27 to TRBJ1-1; TRBD1 agrees at 8 bases. This receptor was obtained from a woman aged 45-60 years with lung cancer. The CDR3 loop is CASSFPTGDGNLEAFF. In nucleotides, the CDR3 is TGTGCCAGCAGTTTCCCGACAGGGGATGGGAACCTTGAAGCTTTCTTT.